The next 16 T cell receptor beta chains were all read from a single sample in a study of graft-versus-host responses after intestinal transplantation. The method was immunoSEQ multiplex PCR; TCRdb's version includes in-frame clones alone and lacks a portion of them. The repertoire has about 88,000 clones, 80% to 95% of them found once; the top ten carry 0.3%. What these receptors recognize is not known. Sequencing was performed on unstimulated CD4+ T cells sorted from spleen or lymph node cells, taken before intestinal transplant. These receptors all come from a human donor who received an intestinal transplant.

The V gene is TRBV15, the J gene TRBJ2-7; D remains unclear. Germline V gives CDR1 LNHNV, CDR2 YYDKDF (reference sequence). V was cut by 0 bases and J by 2 bases, with 11 bases left in between. CDR3 length: 15 amino acids. CDR3 in amino acids: CATSRDPGEAYEQYF. CDR3 sequence (DNA): TGTGCCACCAGCAGAGACCCAGGCGAAGCCTACGAGCAGTACTTC.

This clone was detected only once. The J gene is TRBJ2-1, the V gene TRBV9; 7 nucleotides agree with TRBD2. This CDR3 contains 18 residues. With 0 bases clipped from V and 2 bases from J, the junction kept 11 bases outside the gene matches. CDR1 and CDR2 from the germline V gene are SGDLS and YYNGEE. Here the CDR3 reads CASSVGLDAAGTYNEQFF. CDR3 nucleotide sequence: TGTGCCAGCAGCGTAGGACTCGATGCAGCGGGGACCTACAATGAGCAGTTCTTC.

The chain combines TRBV5-1 with TRBJ2-7, with D possibly TRBD1 on 5 matching bases. The better agreement between TRBJ2-5 and the DNA end casts doubt on the J call. This CDR3 is built from 14 residues. Germline V lookup: CDR1 SGHRS, CDR2 YFSETQ. CDR3 nucleotide sequence: TGCGCCAGCAGCCCGAGCCAGGGATGGGAGACCCAGTACTTC. This gives the protein CASSPSQGWETQYF.

The chain combines TRBV19 with TRBJ2-3; D not certain. The germline CDR1 and CDR2 sequences are LNHDA and SQIVND (reference sequence). This CDR3 comprises 11 residues. V lost 8 bases and J lost 2, with 5 bases in between. The CDR3 DNA reads as TGTGCCAGTGGCCTCACAGATACGCAGTATTTT. Translated: CASGLTDTQYF.

This chain joins TRBV28 and TRBJ1-2; a weak D match, TRBD1 (5 bases). The CDR3 sequence is 13 residues long. Germline loops: CDR1 MDHEN, CDR2 SYDVKM. The V gene lost 7 bases and the J gene lost 4 bases, with 13 bases spanning the gap. The CDR3 reads CASNGDSLYGYTF. CDR3 bases: TGTGCCAGCAATGGTGACAGCCTCTATGGCTACACCTTC.

V usage is TRBV4-1 and J usage is TRBJ2-3; D remains ambiguous. V gave up 4 bases and J gave up 3 bases, with 17 bases separating them. Germline loops: CDR1 MGHRA, CDR2 YSYEKL. The CDR3 spans 16 residues. The CDR3 loop is CASSPVGRMKTDTQYF. For the CDR3, the DNA is TGCGCCAGCAGCCCGGTGGGCAGAATGAAGACAGATACGCAGTATTTT.

This sequence joins TRBV9 and TRBJ2-7; D unresolved. From germline, CDR1 is SGDLS and CDR2 YYNGEE. V lost 0 bases to trimming and J lost 0 bases, with 10 bases between them. CDR3 length: 15 residues. The CDR3: CASSVEAVSSYEQYF. In DNA, the CDR3 is TGTGCCAGCAGCGTAGAGGCGGTAAGCTCCTACGAGCAGTACTTC.

This clone appeared once. This chain connects TRBV10-3 to TRBJ2-3, with D maybe TRBD2 (6 bases). Germline V gene lookup returns CDR1 ENHRY and CDR2 SYGVKD. Trimming removed 10 bases at V and 2 bases at J, with 16 bases between. CDR3 length equals 14 residues. The CDR3 DNA reads as TGTGCCACCAGCCGGGACTCGCTCACAGATACGCAGTATTTT. Translated, it gives CATSRDSLTDTQYF.

This rearrangement joins TRBV21-1 to TRBJ1-6; whether TRBD1, the table's D call, matches the DNA was not checked. TRBV21-1 is a pseudogene. CDR3 length: 15 amino acids. CDR3 coding DNA: TGTGCCAGCAGCCTTAATCAGGGAAGACGGACACCCCTCCACTTT. Its translation is CASSLNQGRRTPLHF.

The table lists this clone with a few counts. V gene TRBV19 combines with J gene TRBJ1-3; D is possibly TRBD1 (6 bases). CDR1 LNHDA and CDR2 SQIVND come from the germline V gene (reference sequence). The CDR3 covers 14 residues. V was trimmed by 10 bases and J by 0 bases, leaving 13 bases between them. CDR3 sequence: CATWGAFSGNTIYF. In DNA form, the CDR3 reads TGTGCCACCTGGGGGGCCTTCTCTGGAAACACCATATATTTT.

This chain connects TRBV6-5 to TRBJ1-5, with 8 bases that match TRBD1. Trimming cost V 6 bases and J 8 bases; bases outside gene matches: 6. This CDR3 has 13 amino acids. CDR1 MNHEY and CDR2 SVGAGI come from the germline V gene. The DNA of the CDR3 is TGTGCCAGCAGAGGACAGGGAGGTAAGCCCCAGCATTTT. It is translated as CASRGQGGKPQHF.

This chain connects TRBV5-1 to TRBJ1-3, with 12 bases aligning to TRBD1. Germline V gene lookup returns CDR1 SGHRS and CDR2 YFSETQ. With V trimmed by 3 bases and J by 4 bases, 5 bases remained unmatched. The CDR3 has 16 residues. This CDR3 is CASSSGQGAPGNTIYF. DNA of the CDR3: TGCGCCAGCAGCTCGGGACAGGGGGCGCCGGGAAACACCATATATTTT.

V usage is TRBV6-5 and J usage is TRBJ2-6, with unresolved D. The germline V and J ends were trimmed by 0 bases and 0 bases, with 6 bases remaining between them. Germline values: CDR1 MNHEY, CDR2 SVGAGI. The CDR3 has 16 amino acids. The CDR3 is CASSYSGSSGANVLTF. Here the CDR3 DNA reads TGTGCCAGCAGTTACTCTGGAAGCTCTGGGGCCAACGTCCTGACTTTC.

The rearrangement links TRBV2 to TRBJ2-7; D is perhaps TRBD2 (5 bases). Germline V gene lookup returns CDR1 SNHLY and CDR2 FYNNEI. The CDR3 sequence is 13 residues long. Trimming left V 8 bases short and J 0 bases short, with 11 bases between. CDR3 sequence (DNA): TGTGCCAGCGAGGAGACTAACTCCTACGAGCAGTACTTC. It translates to CASEETNSYEQYF.

The chain combines TRBV9 with TRBJ2-2; TRBD1 matches 11 bases. This CDR3 region has 16 residues. Germline V gives CDR1 SGDLS, CDR2 YYNGEE. V was pared by 2 bases and J by 6 bases, with 6 bases of the junction left unmatched. CDR3 amino acids: CASSVGGTGGAGELFF. The CDR3 nucleotides read TGTGCCAGCAGCGTTGGAGGGACAGGGGGTGCCGGGGAGCTGTTTTTT.

The V call is TRBV28, the J call TRBJ2-5, with TRBD2 matching 8 bases. The V and J ends lost 7 bases and 3 bases, in that order; junction bases with no gene match: 22. The length of the CDR3 is 19 residues. CDR1 MDHEN and CDR2 SYDVKM come from the germline V gene. CDR3 amino acids: CASKVYLNTGGRGEETQYF. As DNA, the CDR3 is TGTGCCAGCAAAGTTTATCTCAACACGGGGGGGCGAGGAGAAGAGACCCAGTACTTC.